This TCR beta chain was recovered during a study of blood T cell repertoires in COVID-19 (dated by TCRdb to 2018 to 2021). Study-wide context: Samples covering the acute and convalescent phases of COVID-19 were provided by collaborators in the United States, Italy and Spain. The material from the prospective study consisted of cDNA or gDNA derived from T cells, B-cell-depleted T cells, or PBMCs. The dataset comprised deeply sampled blood TCRbeta repertoires from subjects exposed to, actively infected with, or recovered from COVID-19. The repertoires were released in a freely available public database intended as a resource for research on the immune response to SARS-CoV-2. The samples were drawn from two sources: the first 160 participants of the ongoing ImmuneRACE study, and approximately 1,300 subjects contributed by 6 global collaborators. Sample metadata almost always included a de-identified subject ID, COVID-19 status, age in years and sex. HLA class I and class II types, where available, came from metadata supplied by the sample provider rather than from assay-based typing.

The immunoSEQ Assay, a bias-controlled multiplex PCR, was used to amplify TCRbeta CDR3 regions from genomic DNA. The published analysis was carried out like this. The number of nucleated cells in each sample was estimated by amplification of reference gene primers within the assay. Sequence reads were collapsed and filtered to measure the absolute abundance of every unique TCRbeta CDR3 rearrangement. Productive Simpson clonality was computed per sample as the square root of Simpson's diversity index over productive rearrangements. Here the immuneACCESS table is served through TCRdb, limited to in-frame sequences with V and J called. Missing clones are a known gap in these copies; in checked studies unresolved V genes cover under half, and the rest lacks a known reason. V, J and clone size derive from that table, while D and trimming were established from the DNA sequence. This sample has about 270,000 clones in its table, and about nine tenths of those were observed once. Of the sample, approximately 4% falls within the top ten clones.

Study-wide conclusions, independent of this receptor: Clinical and demographic metadata were provided uncurated, with the amount varying by source and participant.

In regard to this clone: The antigen this receptor binds is unknown. There are no base qualities to consult, and no much larger clone falls within one base.

Participants in the prospective study were enrolled through a virtual design, were aged about 18 to 90 years, and lived in approximately 25 United States geographic areas. Cohort assignment in the prospective study relied on participant-reported clinical history from a screening survey and a study questionnaire. Each participant in the prospective study had whole blood, serum and a nasopharyngeal or oropharyngeal swab collected by mobile phlebotomists. Additional blood draws and questionnaires over a 2-month period could optionally be provided by prospective study participants. Prospective study blood samples were shipped either frozen or at room temperature before DNA extraction. The germline V gene provides CDR1 ENHRY and CDR2 SYGVKD. At the junction V is shortened by 3 bases and J by 1 base; bases outside the gene matches: 2. There are 14 amino acids in the CDR3, from cysteine to phenylalanine inclusive. Only the CDR3 part of the read is kept: 42 bases, read in frame from the first base.

Sequenced input: PBMCs or T cells enriched from blood (not recorded which). The chain was built from TRBV10-3 and TRBJ1-1, with TRBD1 identical over 7 junction bases. The receptor was derived from a woman aged 25 to 39 with acute COVID-19. The CDR3 loop reads CAISDRGENTEAFF. Read as DNA, the sequence is TGTGCCATCAGTGACAGGGGGGAGAACACTGAAGCTTTCTTT.